This TCR beta chain was observed in a study of blood T cell repertoires in COVID-19. Concerning this clone: Germline and junction disagree at one end, which may indicate a read error.

TCRdb keeps only in-frame clones here, not all; method: immunoSEQ multiplex PCR. Among 150,000 to 200,000 clones listed, 65% to 85% were seen once. Germline V gene data show CDR1 as SNHLY and CDR2 as FYNNEI. This CDR3 contains 13 residues. The chain couples TRBV2 to TRBJ1-2; D is perhaps TRBD1 (5 bases). Sequenced: PBMCs or T cells enriched from blood (not recorded which). This receptor was obtained from a man aged 40-55 years who had recovered from COVID-19. CDR3 sequence (DNA): TGTGCCAGCAGTGCAGGGCCTAAATATGGCTACACCTTC. It codes for CASSAGPKYGYTF.